The clone carrying this T cell receptor beta chain was found a few times. What it binds is not known. Quantitative molecular-barcoded 5'-RACE generated the TCR beta libraries. TCRdb recomputed calls from the 5' RACE reads with MiXCR, one row per CDR3 protein. The table records about 800,000 distinct CDR3 sequences, about an eighth of them present only once. Germline lookup yields CDR1 SQVTM and CDR2 ANQGSEA. Trimming took off 4 bases at V and 1 base at J, with 13 bases between the two ends. CDR3 length: 14 residues. This specimen comes from a study of CD8 T cells in ankylosing spondylitis. Study-wide results and limits: Disease-linked clones bore a CD8+ phenotype and were relatively rare in peripheral blood. Some of the motif variants had earlier been found in reactive arthritis patients' fluid and blood. A motif of 7 to 9 highly homologous TCR beta variants was seen as apparently characteristic of ankylosing spondylitis blood.

This chain connects TRBV29-1 to TRBJ1-1; D gene unclear. The TCR was taken from a male donor with ankylosing spondylitis. The sequencing sample was made of blood, either unsorted or a sorted T cell fraction (not recorded which). Here the CDR3 reads CSVGGGNWNTEAFF. CDR3 in DNA: TGCAGCGTTGGAGGAGGTAATTGGAACACTGAAGCTTTCTTT.